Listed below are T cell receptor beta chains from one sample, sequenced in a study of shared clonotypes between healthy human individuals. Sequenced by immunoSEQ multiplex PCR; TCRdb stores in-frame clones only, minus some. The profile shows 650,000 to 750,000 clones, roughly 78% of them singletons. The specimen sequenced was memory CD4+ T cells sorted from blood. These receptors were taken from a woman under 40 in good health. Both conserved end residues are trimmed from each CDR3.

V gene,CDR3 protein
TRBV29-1,SVEVGGRGTQY
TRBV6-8,ASSSNEGELF
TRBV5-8,ASSPGLAGYNEQF
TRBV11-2,ASSLDSGASEAF
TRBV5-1,ASSPPTSASSYEQY
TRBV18,ASSRIPGGEQY
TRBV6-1,ASSEEGTAPNYGYT
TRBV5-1,ASSLVEKYTGDTQY
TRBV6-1,ASSETGVGGETQY
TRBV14,ASSQDIRGYT
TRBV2,ASGGDSPFYYGYT
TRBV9,ASSVGLSGDNSPLH
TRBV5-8,ASSLRDQPQH
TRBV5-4,ASSLAHNTDTQY
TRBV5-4,ASGTSGSLASEQF
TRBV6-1,ASSERLAGSSGANVLT
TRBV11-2,ASSPSTDSYEQY
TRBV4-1,ASSQDSAVNYGYT
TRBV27,ASSADRGTTYEQY
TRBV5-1,ASSLETSFYEQY
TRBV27,ASSPRTGVSEQY
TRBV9,ASSVEFNTEAF
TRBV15,ATSRDYTSGRGSDTQY
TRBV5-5,ASSWTVDQPQH
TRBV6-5,ASSIQWGAGQPQH
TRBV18,ASSQGGGEKLF
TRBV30,AWTSWGENEKLF
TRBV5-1,ASSEQGFIVNTEAF
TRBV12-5,ASGLVPRAGGPNEQF
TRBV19,ASSTGQGYQPQH
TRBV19,ASSIDLAGQPQH
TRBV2,AGQGAPDTEAF
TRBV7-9,ASSLFGTGGYEQY
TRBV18,ASSPRRAQETQY
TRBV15,ATSWAGSTDTQY
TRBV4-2,ASSQVGSSYNEQF
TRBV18,ASSHRNVKNTEAF
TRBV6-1,ASSATSGSYNEQF
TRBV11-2,ASSLAGGSAYNEQF
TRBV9,ASSTRDSTNTGELF
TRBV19,ASTRGLNYGYT
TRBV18,ASSPGINEKLF
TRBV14,ASSQRTGWRTGELF
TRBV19,ASRPRSQAYEQY
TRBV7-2,ASSLNREGYGYT
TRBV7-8,ASSLEAGENQPQH